This TCR beta chain came from a study of neurological immune-mediated disorders. MiXCR, run by TCRdb on the 5' RACE reads, gives a single entry per CDR3 protein. The sample includes around 60,000 distinct CDR3 sequences, about 3.2% of them seen just once. The unsorted libraries had their origin in 2 million PBMCs stored at -80 C. CDR1 and CDR2 (germline): SQVTM, ANQGSEA. The J segment lost 6 bases and the V segment lost 5 bases, leaving 9 bases of the junction unmatched. The CDR3 loop spans 13 amino acids. The genes are TRBV29-1 and TRBJ2-7, with 8 bases that match TRBD2. This receptor was obtained from a woman aged 55-75 years with multiple sclerosis. Sample: PBMCs. CDR3 nucleotide sequence: TGCAGCGTTCGAGCGGGAGAGTACAGCGAGCAGTACTTC. Encoded protein: CSVRAGEYSEQYF.